This TCR beta chain comes out of a study of T cell responses to AZD1222 COVID-19 vaccine. Broader study findings: Baseline testing showed seropositivity in only 5 or 6 AZD1222 recipients.

CDR3 length equals 18 residues. V lost 1 base to trimming and J lost 0 bases, with 15 bases between them. Germline V gene lookup returns CDR1 KGHSH and CDR2 LQKENI. Profiled with immunoSEQ multiplex PCR; TCRdb holds only in-frame clones, not every one. The data contain about 110,000 clones, 85% to 90% of them singletons. On this clone: Its antigen remains unknown.

The sequence was obtained from an adult in good health. The chain has TRBV18 and TRBJ1-4, with unresolved D. The sample was peripheral blood, taken on day 0 of AZD1222 vaccination. CDR3 amino acids: CASSPRSFAGTTNEKLFF. Here the CDR3 DNA reads TGTGCCAGCTCACCACGGTCCTTTGCGGGCACAACTAATGAAAAACTGTTTTTT.